These 4 T cell receptor beta chains were sequenced from one sample in a study of shared clonotypes between healthy human individuals. The naive CD8 population came from CD45RO-negative cells selected for CCR7, without terminally differentiated effector memory CD45RA+ cells. Clones were read by immunoSEQ multiplex PCR, and TCRdb kept only the in-frame ones, dropping some. The sample gives hundreds of thousands of clones, 95% to 97% of which show up once; over 0.2% is in the top ten. The sequencing input was naive CD8+ T cells sorted from blood. The receptors come from a man aged 25 to 45 in good health.

This clone appeared a single time. The chain recombines TRBV6-5 with TRBJ2-7, with no clear D. Trimming removed 6 bases at V and 4 bases at J, with 16 bases between. This CDR3 region has 14 residues. The germline V gene has CDR1 MNHEY and CDR2 SVGAGI. CDR3 sequence (DNA): TGTGCCAGCAGCAGGCCGGGCCTGAATTACGAGCAGTACTTC. It encodes CASSRPGLNYEQYF.

This sequence joins TRBV4-1 and TRBJ2-7; D not certain. The CDR3 length is 17 residues. Germline loops: CDR1 MGHRA, CDR2 YSYEKL. V lost 1 base and J 3 bases, leaving 19 bases between the germline ends. The CDR3 nucleotides are TGCGCCAGCAGCCAAGTTGGGGTGCACGAGAGCATCTACGAGCAGTACTTC. Translating it yields CASSQVGVHESIYEQYF.

This clone has a single count. V and J are TRBV5-1 and TRBJ2-7; D is uncertain. The length of the CDR3 is 13 residues. Trimming shortened V by 5 bases and J by 0 bases, and 9 bases separated the two germline ends. CDR1 SGHRS and CDR2 YFSETQ come from the germline V gene. CDR3 coding DNA: TGCGCCAGCAGGAGAGAGTCCTCCTACGAGCAGTACTTC. Translation gives CASRRESSYEQYF. Drawing the rest from reference TRBV5-1 and TRBJ2-7, the complete variable domain is KAGVTQTPRYLIKTRGQQVTLSCSPISGHRSVSWYQQTPGQGLQFLFEYFSETQRNKGNFPGRFSGRQFSNSRSEMNVSTLELGDSALYLCASRRESSYEQYFGPGTRLTVT.

V is TRBV10-1 and J is TRBJ2-1; possibly TRBD2 for D (5 bases). Germline V CDR1 and CDR2: WNHNN, SYGVQD (reference sequence). Deletions cut 8 bases from V and 2 bases from J, with 16 bases between. CDR3 length: 15 amino acids. The DNA for the CDR3 is TGCGCCAGCGACTGTGGCGCGACTACCTACAATGAGCAGTTCTTC. Residues: CASDCGATTYNEQFF.